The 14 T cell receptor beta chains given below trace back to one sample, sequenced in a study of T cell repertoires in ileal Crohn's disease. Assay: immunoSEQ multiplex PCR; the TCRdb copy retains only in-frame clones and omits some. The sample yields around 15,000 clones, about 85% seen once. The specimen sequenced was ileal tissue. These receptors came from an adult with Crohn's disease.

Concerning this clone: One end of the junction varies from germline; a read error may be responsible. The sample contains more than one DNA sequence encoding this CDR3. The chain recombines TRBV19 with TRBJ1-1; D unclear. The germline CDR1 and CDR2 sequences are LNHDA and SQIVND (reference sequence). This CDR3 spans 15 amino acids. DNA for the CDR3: TGTGCCAGTAGTTCCGCGGCGATCCCGAACACCGAAGCTTTCTTT. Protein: CASSSAAIPNTEAFF.

The CDR3 spells CASSGALNQPQHF. The CDR3 DNA follows: TGTGCCAGTTCTGGGGCGCTCAATCAGCCCCAGCATTTT. The gene calls are TRBV5-7 and TRBJ1-5, with D maybe TRBD1 (5 bases). TRBV5-7 is recorded as an ORF, its role being uncertain. The V gene lost 8 bases and the J gene lost 3 bases, with 12 bases spanning the gap. This CDR3 contains 13 residues.

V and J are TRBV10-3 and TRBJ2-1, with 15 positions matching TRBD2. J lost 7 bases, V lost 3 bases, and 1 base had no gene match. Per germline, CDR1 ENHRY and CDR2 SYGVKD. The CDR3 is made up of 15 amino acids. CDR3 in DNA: TGTGCCATCAGTGAAGGACTAGCGGGGGGGAATGAGCAGTTCTTC. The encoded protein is CAISEGLAGGNEQFF.

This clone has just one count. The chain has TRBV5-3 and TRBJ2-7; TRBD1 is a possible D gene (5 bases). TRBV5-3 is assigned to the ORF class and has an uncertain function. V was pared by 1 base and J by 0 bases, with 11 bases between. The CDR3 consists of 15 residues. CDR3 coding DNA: TGTGCCAGAAGCTTGATGCAGGGCTCCTCCTACGAGCAGTACTTC. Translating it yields CARSLMQGSSYEQYF.

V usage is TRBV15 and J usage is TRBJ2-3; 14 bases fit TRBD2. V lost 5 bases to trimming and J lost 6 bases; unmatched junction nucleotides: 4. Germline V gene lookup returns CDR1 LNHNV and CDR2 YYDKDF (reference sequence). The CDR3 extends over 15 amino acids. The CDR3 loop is CATSGGLAGVDTQYF. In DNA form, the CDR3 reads TGTGCCACCAGCGGGGGACTAGCGGGAGTTGATACGCAGTATTTT.

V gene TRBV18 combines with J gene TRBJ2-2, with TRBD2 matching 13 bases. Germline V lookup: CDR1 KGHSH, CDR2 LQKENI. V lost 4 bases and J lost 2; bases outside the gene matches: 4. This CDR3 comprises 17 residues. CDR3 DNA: TGTGCCAGCTCACAGGGACTAGCGGGGACCAACACCGGGGAGCTGTTTTTT. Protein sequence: CASSQGLAGTNTGELFF.

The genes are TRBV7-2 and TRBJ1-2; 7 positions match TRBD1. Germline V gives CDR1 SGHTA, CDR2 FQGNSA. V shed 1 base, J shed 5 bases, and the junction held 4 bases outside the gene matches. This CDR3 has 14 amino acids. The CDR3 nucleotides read TGTGCCAGCAGCTTAGGACAGGGCTCTTATGGCTACACCTTC. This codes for CASSLGQGSYGYTF.

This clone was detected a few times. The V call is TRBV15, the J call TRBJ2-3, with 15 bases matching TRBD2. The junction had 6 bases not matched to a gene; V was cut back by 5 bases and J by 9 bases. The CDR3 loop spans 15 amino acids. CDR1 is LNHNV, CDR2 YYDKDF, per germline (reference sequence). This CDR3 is CATSYGLAGGQTQYF. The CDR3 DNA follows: TGTGCCACCAGCTATGGACTAGCGGGGGGGCAGACGCAGTATTTT.

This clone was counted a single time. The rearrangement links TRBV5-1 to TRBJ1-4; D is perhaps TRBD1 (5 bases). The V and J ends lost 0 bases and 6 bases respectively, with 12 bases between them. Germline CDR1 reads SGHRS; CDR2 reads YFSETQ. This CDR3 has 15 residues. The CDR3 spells CASSLEGRAHEKLFF. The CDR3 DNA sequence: TGCGCCAGCAGCTTGGAAGGCAGGGCTCATGAAAAACTGTTTTTT.

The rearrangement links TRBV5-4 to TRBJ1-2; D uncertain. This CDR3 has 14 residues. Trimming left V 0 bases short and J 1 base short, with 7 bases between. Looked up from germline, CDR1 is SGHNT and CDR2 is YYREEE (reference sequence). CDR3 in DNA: TGTGCCAGCAGCTTGGCCGGAGTTAACTATGGCTACACCTTC. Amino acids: CASSLAGVNYGYTF.

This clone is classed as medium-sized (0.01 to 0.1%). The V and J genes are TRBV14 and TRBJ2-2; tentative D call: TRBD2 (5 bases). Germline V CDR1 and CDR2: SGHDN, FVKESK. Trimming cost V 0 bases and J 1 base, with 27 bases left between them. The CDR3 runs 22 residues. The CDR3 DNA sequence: TGTGCCAGCAGCCAAGAGAGGGTAGAGACTAACGTTCTCTCGAGGAACACCGGGGAGCTGTTTTTT. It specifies CASSQERVETNVLSRNTGELFF.

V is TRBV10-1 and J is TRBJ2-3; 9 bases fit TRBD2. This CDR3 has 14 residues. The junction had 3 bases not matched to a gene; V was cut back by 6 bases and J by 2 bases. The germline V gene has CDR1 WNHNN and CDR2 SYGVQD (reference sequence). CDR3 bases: TGCGCCAGCAGAAGACTAGCGGACACAGATACGCAGTATTTT. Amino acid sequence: CASRRLADTDTQYF.

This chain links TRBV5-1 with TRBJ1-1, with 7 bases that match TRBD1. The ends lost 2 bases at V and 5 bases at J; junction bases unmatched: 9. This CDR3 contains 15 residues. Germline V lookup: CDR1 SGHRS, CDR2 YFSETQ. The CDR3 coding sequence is TGCGCCAGCAGCTTCCAGCAGGGGGTAGGGACTGAAGCTTTCTTT. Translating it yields CASSFQQGVGTEAFF.

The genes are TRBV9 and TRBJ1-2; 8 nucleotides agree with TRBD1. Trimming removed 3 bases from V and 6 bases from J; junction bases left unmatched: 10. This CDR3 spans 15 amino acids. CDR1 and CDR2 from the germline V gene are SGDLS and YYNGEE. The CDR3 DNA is TGTGCCAGCAGCGCCGACAGGGGCGCAATAAATGGCTACACCTTC. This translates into CASSADRGAINGYTF.